The clone carrying this TCR beta chain was recorded a few times. V lost 3 bases and J lost 3; bases outside the gene matches: 8. Germline V gene lookup returns CDR1 LGHNA and CDR2 YNFKEQ. There are 16 residues in the CDR3. This entry is derived from a study of T-cell memory formation after mild COVID-19. TCRdb passed the 5' RACE reads through MiXCR, listing each CDR3 protein once. Among hundreds of thousands of distinct CDR3 sequences listed, around 20% were seen once. The chain has TRBV4-2 and TRBJ2-7; 10 bases are shared with TRBD2. The receptor's source is an adult woman who had mild COVID-19 (a few samples of this study predate the infection). Cell type and time point are not known. The sample taken for sequencing was PBMCs or a T cell subset sorted from them (not recorded which). The CDR3 region has the DNA TGTGCCAGCAGCCATGCCACTAGCGGGGTTGGCTACGAGCAGTACTTC. It yields the protein CASSHATSGVGYEQYF.